The 7 T cell receptor beta chains reported below all come from one sample, sequenced in a study of blood T cell repertoires in COVID-19. Only in-frame clones appear in the TCRdb table, and some are missing; sequencing was by immunoSEQ multiplex PCR. The sample lists tens of thousands of clones, 86% occurring once. Sequencing was done on a sample of peripheral blood. The source of these receptors is a man aged 50-60 years with active COVID-19.

The count of this clone is one. The rearrangement joins TRBV2 to TRBJ1-5, with 7 nucleotides matching TRBD1. Losses at the gene ends were 6 bases for V and 7 bases for J; bases not matched to a gene: 12. Per the germline V gene, CDR1 is SNHLY and CDR2 is FYNNEI. The CDR3 sequence is 15 residues long. CDR3: CASSPGTDIFQPQHF. The CDR3 bases are TGTGCCAGCAGCCCCGGGACAGACATATTCCAGCCCCAGCATTTT. Based on the CDR3 plus reference TRBV2 and TRBJ1-5, the full variable domain is EPEVTQTPSHQVTQMGQEVILRCVPISNHLYFYWYRQILGQKVEFLVSFYNNEISEKSEIFDDQFSVERPDGSNFTLKIRSTKLEDSAMYFCASSPGTDIFQPQHFGDGTRLSIL.

The CDR3 sequence: CASSKRQQNTEAFF. The CDR3 region has the DNA TGTGCCAGCAGCAAACGACAGCAGAACACTGAAGCTTTCTTT. The chain couples TRBV11-2 to TRBJ1-1, with a tentative D call TRBD1 (5 bases). Germline V CDR1 and CDR2: SGHAT, FQNNGV. CDR3 length equals 14 residues. V dropped 5 bases and J dropped 1 base, with 11 bases sitting between them.

The chain links TRBV18 to TRBJ2-2, with a weak D call TRBD1 (5 bases). Germline CDR1 and CDR2: KGHSH and LQKENI. V was trimmed by 4 bases and J by 7 bases, leaving 13 bases between them. CDR3 length equals 14 residues. The CDR3, as DNA: TGTGCCAGCTCACGACCGCAGGGCGGCGGGGAGCTGTTTTTT. This codes for CASSRPQGGGELFF.

The rearrangement uses TRBV29-1 and TRBJ2-1, with D possibly TRBD1 on 6 matching bases. Trimming pared 3 bases from V and 1 base from J, leaving 7 bases between. Germline V gene lookup returns CDR1 SQVTM and CDR2 ANQGSEA. There are 13 residues in the CDR3. The CDR3 coding sequence is TGCAGCGTTGAGACAGGATCCTACAATGAGCAGTTCTTC. Its translation is CSVETGSYNEQFF.

V gene TRBV6-6 combines with J gene TRBJ1-5, with D maybe TRBD1 (6 bases). Germline V lookup: CDR1 MNHNY, CDR2 SVGAGI (reference sequence). This CDR3 spans 15 amino acids. Trimming removed 6 bases from V and 1 base from J, with 13 bases in between. The CDR3: CASRTGTLSNQPQHF. The DNA of the CDR3 is TGTGCCAGCAGAACCGGGACACTGAGCAATCAGCCCCAGCATTTT.

This clone has only one observation. The genes are TRBV7-2 and TRBJ1-2, with D perhaps matching TRBD1 (5 bases). This CDR3 is built from 13 residues. V shed 0 bases and J shed 8 bases, with 10 bases lying between them. Germline-derived CDR1 and CDR2 are SGHTA and FQGNSA. This CDR3 reads CASSLAGNRGYTF. The CDR3 coding sequence is TGTGCCAGCAGCTTAGCCGGCAACAGGGGCTACACCTTC.

The rearrangement links TRBV2 to TRBJ1-4; no firm D call. V was cut by 5 bases and J by 4 bases, with 8 bases left in between. Looked up from germline, CDR1 is SNHLY and CDR2 is FYNNEI. The CDR3 contains 13 residues. The CDR3 reads CASSPFINEKLFF. In DNA form, the CDR3 reads TGTGCCAGCAGTCCGTTTATTAATGAAAAACTGTTTTTT.